This record concerns one T cell receptor beta chain sequence. TCRdb keeps only in-frame clones here, not all; method: immunoSEQ multiplex PCR. The sample includes roughly 220,000 clones, roughly 80% of them seen just once. The data stem from a study of blood T cell repertoires in COVID-19. This CDR3 contains 15 residues. Germline values: CDR1 SGDLS, CDR2 YYNGEE. With 0 bases clipped from V and 2 bases from J, the junction kept 3 bases outside the gene matches. Sequenced material: peripheral blood. This chain links TRBV9 with TRBJ2-7; 9 nucleotides agree with TRBD2. This receptor was obtained from a young woman who had recovered from COVID-19. DNA for the CDR3: TGTGCCAGCAGCGTAGACCCTAGCGGGGCCTACGAGCAGTACTTC. Translated: CASSVDPSGAYEQYF.